These 17 T cell receptor beta chains came from one sample sequenced in a study of cytomegalovirus exposure and HLA in healthy donors. In the PCR, 60 Vbeta and 13 Jbeta primers were used. Assay: immunoSEQ multiplex PCR; the TCRdb copy retains only in-frame clones and omits some. The sample records about 210,000 clones, more than 75% being singletons. Sample: PBMCs. These TCRs come from a man aged 40-50 years in good health and CMV-seropositive.

The rearrangement links TRBV11-2 to TRBJ2-5, with 10 bases identical to TRBD2. V gave up 1 base and J gave up 5 bases; unmatched junction bases: 7. From germline, CDR1 is SGHAT and CDR2 FQNNGV. CDR3 length: 16 residues. The CDR3 spells CASSLVGSGGLETQYF. The CDR3 DNA reads as TGTGCCAGCAGCTTAGTAGGTAGCGGGGGGCTGGAGACCCAGTACTTC. Full variable domain (rest looked up from reference TRBV11-2 and TRBJ2-5): EAGVAQSPRYKIIEKRQSVAFWCNPISGHATLYWYQQILGQGPKLLIQFQNNGVVDDSQLPKDRFSAERLKGVDSTLKIQPAKLEDSAVYLCASSLVGSGGLETQYFGPGTRLLVL.

The chain employs TRBV28 and TRBJ2-7, with D possibly TRBD2 on 6 matching bases. Germline CDR1 reads MDHEN; CDR2 reads SYDVKM. CDR3 length: 13 residues. The V gene lost 6 bases and the J gene lost 1 base, with 10 bases spanning the gap. CDR3 residues: CASREGQSYEQYF. The CDR3 DNA reads as TGTGCCAGCAGGGAGGGGCAGTCCTACGAGCAGTACTTC.

The rearrangement links TRBV7-9 to TRBJ1-4; TRBD1 might be the D (5 bases). V dropped 3 bases and J dropped 10 bases, with 15 bases sitting between them. The CDR3 runs 14 residues. The V gene's germline CDR1 is SEHNR and CDR2 FQNEAQ (reference sequence). The CDR3 spells CASSFDKGERKLFF. DNA for the CDR3: TGTGCCAGCAGCTTCGACAAAGGGGAAAGAAAACTGTTTTTT.

The rearrangement joins TRBV6-5 to TRBJ1-5; a weak D match, TRBD1 (5 bases). The V and J ends lost 8 bases and 4 bases respectively, with 18 bases between them. This CDR3 is built from 15 residues. The germline V gene has CDR1 MNHEY and CDR2 SVGAGI. This CDR3 is CASAGGSVGNQPQHF. CDR3 sequence (DNA): TGTGCCAGCGCCGGGGGGTCCGTTGGGAATCAGCCCCAGCATTTT.

In this sample, this clone turned up a few times. DNA for the CDR3: TGTGCCAGCAGTTTTCCCGACAGGTTGAACACTGAAGCTTTCTTT. Its translation is CASSFPDRLNTEAFF. The V and J genes are TRBV28 and TRBJ1-1, with a possible D match to TRBD1 (6 bases). The germline V gene has CDR1 MDHEN and CDR2 SYDVKM. V was pared by 3 bases and J by 0 bases, with 11 bases between. The CDR3 covers 15 residues.

In DNA form, the CDR3 reads TGTGCCAGCACCCAGGGGCAGGAACGTACCTACGAGCAGTACTTC. It translates to CASTQGQERTYEQYF. The chain links TRBV14 to TRBJ2-7; D is perhaps TRBD1 (6 bases). Germline V gene lookup returns CDR1 SGHDN and CDR2 FVKESK. The CDR3 totals 15 residues. Deletions cut 7 bases from V and 2 bases from J, with 18 bases between.

This clone was seen a single time. The chain employs TRBV29-1 and TRBJ1-2; possibly TRBD1 for D (6 bases). Trimming removed 6 bases at V and 4 bases at J, with 18 bases between. The germline gives CDR1 SQVTM, CDR2 ANQGSEA. CDR3 length: 14 amino acids. CDR3 in DNA: TGCAGCGTGGTACAGGGAGGGTCTCCCTATGGCTACACCTTC. Translation gives CSVVQGGSPYGYTF.

This clone occurred a few times. The chain uses TRBV6-1 and TRBJ1-2; tentative D call: TRBD1 (5 bases). Germline CDR1 reads MNHNS; CDR2 reads SASEGT. This CDR3 region has 13 residues. V was trimmed by 7 bases and J by 3 bases, leaving 12 bases between them. The CDR3 protein is CASTTGPHYGYTF. The CDR3 DNA sequence: TGTGCCAGCACCACAGGCCCCCACTATGGCTACACCTTC.

This clone has more than one count but fewer than ten. The chain combines TRBV30 with TRBJ1-1; a weak D match, TRBD1 (5 bases). V shed 5 bases and J shed 5 bases, with 12 bases lying between them. CDR1 GTSNPN and CDR2 SVGIG come from the germline V gene (reference sequence). This CDR3 has 12 amino acids. The CDR3 sequence: CAWASGGTEAFF. The CDR3 bases are TGTGCCTGGGCATCGGGGGGGACTGAAGCTTTCTTT.

This chain joins TRBV4-1 and TRBJ2-7; D gene uncertain. The length of the CDR3 is 15 residues. The germline gives CDR1 MGHRA, CDR2 YSYEKL. The V end was cut by 6 bases, the J end by 0 bases, with 15 bases between. Written as DNA, the CDR3 is TGCGCCAGCAGACTGACACCGCAGGACTCCTACGAGCAGTACTTC. Its protein product is CASRLTPQDSYEQYF.

V and J are TRBV28 and TRBJ2-5; unclear D gene. Germline-derived CDR1 and CDR2 are MDHEN and SYDVKM. The V end lost 3 bases, the J end lost 2 bases, and 4 bases lay between the germline ends. The CDR3 extends over 12 amino acids. The CDR3 loop is CASSFSQETQYF. The CDR3 DNA reads TGTGCCAGCAGTTTTTCGCAAGAGACCCAGTACTTC.

The chain employs TRBV7-2 and TRBJ2-3; D remains unclear. The CDR3 has 11 amino acids. Germline V gene sequence: CDR1 SGHTA, CDR2 FQGNSA. V shed 5 bases and J shed 3 bases, with 3 bases lying between them. The CDR3 DNA is TGTGCCAGCAGCCAGACAGATACGCAGTATTTT. Residues: CASSQTDTQYF.

The J gene is TRBJ1-1, the V gene TRBV18; TRBD1 agrees at 7 bases. V trimming: 2 bases; J trimming: 1 base; junction bases outside the gene matches: 4. Germline assignment: CDR1 KGHSH and CDR2 LQKENI. The CDR3 runs 15 residues. CDR3 residues: CASSPSTGPNTEAFF. In nucleotides, the CDR3 is TGTGCCAGCTCACCATCGACAGGGCCGAACACTGAAGCTTTCTTT.

Regarding this clone: The junction shows a germline mismatch at one end, possibly a read error. The chain employs TRBV30 and TRBJ1-3; tentative D call: TRBD1 (6 bases). CDR1 and CDR2 from the germline V gene are GTSNPN and SVGIG (reference sequence). The CDR3 sequence is 14 residues long. The CDR3 DNA follows: TGTGTCTGGAGCATACAGGGATCCGGAAACACCATATATTTT. It codes for CVWSIQGSGNTIYF.

Of note for this clone: In the same sample, other DNA sequences code for this CDR3. This chain's CDR3 is CASSGQIGSYEQYF. The CDR3 nucleotides are TGTGCCAGCTCTGGACAGATTGGATCCTACGAGCAGTACTTC. V gene TRBV19 combines with J gene TRBJ2-7, with D perhaps TRBD1 (6 bases). The CDR3 is 14 amino acids. Germline values: CDR1 LNHDA, CDR2 SQIVND (reference sequence). Between the trimmed V and J ends, which lost 9 bases and 1 base, there was a span of 16 bases.

J is TRBJ2-3 and V is TRBV7-3; the D gene is possibly TRBD2 (6 bases). Germline V gene sequence: CDR1 SGHTA, CDR2 FQGTGA. The V and J ends lost 6 bases and 0 bases respectively, with 7 bases between them. The CDR3 runs 13 residues. The CDR3 protein is CASSRGSTDTQYF. Written as DNA, the CDR3 is TGTGCCAGCAGTCGGGGGAGCACAGATACGCAGTATTTT.

The sample holds a few counts of this clone. The chain carries TRBV6-5 and TRBJ2-3; 7 nucleotides align to TRBD1. The CDR3 totals 14 residues. V lost 5 bases and J lost 0; bases outside the gene matches: 2. CDR1 and CDR2 from the germline V gene are MNHEY and SVGAGI. The CDR3 protein is CASSEGASTDTQYF. CDR3 bases: TGTGCCAGCAGTGAGGGGGCTAGCACAGATACGCAGTATTTT.